These T cell receptor beta chains were read from a single sample in a study of shared clonotypes between healthy human individuals. The protocol was immunoSEQ multiplex PCR, while the TCRdb copy is restricted to in-frame clones and leaves out a portion. Here the sample spans more than 900,000 clones, 75% to 85% being singletons. Source material: memory CD4+ T cells from PBMCs. The receptors shown here come from a man younger than 35 in good health. Some clones in this sample may be carry-over from other donors' samples. CDR3s include the opening cysteine and the closing phenylalanine or tryptophan. Fields, in order: J gene, clone size, V gene, D gene, CDR3 DNA, CDR3 protein. A D gene is named only where the DNA matches it firmly. A row's size may be missing; if present it is once, few, many or a size class.

>TRBJ2-1|-|TRBV30|-
TGTGCCTGGACCAAGGACTACCCTTACAATGAGCAGTTCTTC
CAWTKDYPYNEQFF
>TRBJ1-1|-|TRBV19|-
TGTGCCAGTAGTAGCCGGCCAACGGGCTCGAACACTGAAGCTTTCTTT
CASSSRPTGSNTEAFF
>TRBJ1-2|-|TRBV4-2|-
TGTGCCAGCAGCCAAGATAGACTGTTGGGGCAGGGACTCAACTATGGCTACACCTTC
CASSQDRLLGQGLNYGYTF
>TRBJ1-2|-|TRBV5-4|TRBD1
TGTGCCAGCAGCCTACAGAACAGGGGTCTTGATGGCTACACCTTC
CASSLQNRGLDGYTF
>TRBJ1-2|-|TRBV6-1|-
TGTGCCAGCAGTAGAGTACAGGTGGGGTATGGCTACACCTTC
CASSRVQVGYGYTF
>TRBJ2-5|-|TRBV15|-
TGTGCCACCAGCAGAGCCCTCGGTAGGGAAGAGACCCAGTACTTC
CATSRALGREETQYF
>TRBJ1-2|-|TRBV13|TRBD1
TGTGCCAGCAGCTTTTCCGGGACAGGGGGATCAAACTATGGCTACACCTTC
CASSFSGTGGSNYGYTF
>TRBJ2-1|-|TRBV9|-
TGTGCCAGCAGCGTAGTCCCCGGGACGTACAATGAGCAGTTCTTC
CASSVVPGTYNEQFF
>TRBJ2-1|-|TRBV5-8|TRBD2
TGTGCCAGCAGCTTCTCCGGGACTAGCGGGAGATTAGGGCAGTTCTTC
CASSFSGTSGRLGQFF
>TRBJ1-3|-|TRBV25-1|-
TGTGCCAGCAGGCCCAGCCAGGGGAGCTTTGGAAACACCATATATTTT
CASRPSQGSFGNTIYF
>TRBJ2-7|-|TRBV5-4|TRBD2
TGTGCCAGCATGTTAGCGGGAGGGATTGGCTACGAGCAGTACTTC
CASMLAGGIGYEQYF
>TRBJ1-1|-|TRBV28|-
TGTGCCAGCAGTACACCGGGACACCTAACCACTGAAGCTTTCTTT
CASSTPGHLTTEAFF
>TRBJ2-7|-|TRBV4-2|TRBD2
TGTGCCAGCAGCCAAGGCCTAGCGGGAGCTGTAATCGAGCAGTACTTC
CASSQGLAGAVIEQYF
>TRBJ1-2|once|TRBV9|-
TGTGCCAGCAGCGCTAGGCCGGCGACTTATGGCTACACCTTC
CASSARPATYGYTF
>TRBJ2-3|-|TRBV4-2|-
TGTGCCAGCAGCCAAGACACGGTTTCCACAGATACGCAGTATTTT
CASSQDTVSTDTQYF
>TRBJ2-1|-|TRBV7-9|-
TGTGCCAGCAGCCCCAGCGGGACACCTCCCTATGAGCAGTTCTTC
CASSPSGTPPYEQFF
>TRBJ2-5|-|TRBV4-1|-
TGCGCCAGCAGCCAAGAGTTAGGGCGTGAGACCCAGTACTTC
CASSQELGRETQYF
>TRBJ2-3|-|TRBV6-5|TRBD2
TGTGCCAGCACGCCGGGGGGAACAGATACGCAGTATTTT
CASTPGGTDTQYF
>TRBJ2-3|-|TRBV18|-
TGTGCCAGCTCACCACCGGTATTAGATACGCAGTATTTT
CASSPPVLDTQYF
>TRBJ2-1|many|TRBV7-2|TRBD1
TGTGCCAGCAGCCCTACAGGGGGCAATGAGCAGTTCTTC
CASSPTGGNEQFF
>TRBJ1-2|many|TRBV7-2|-
TGTGCCAGCAGTCCCGGGACCTCCTATGGCTACACCTTC
CASSPGTSYGYTF
>TRBJ2-7|-|TRBV27|TRBD1
TGTGCCAGCAGTTTATACAGGGGAAGCTCCTACGAGCAGTACTTC
CASSLYRGSSYEQYF
>TRBJ2-4|-|TRBV5-1|TRBD2
TGCGCCAGCAGCCCCGGGGGGAGTGTGTTAGTCAAAAACATTCAGTACTTC
CASSPGGSVLVKNIQYF
>TRBJ1-1|-|TRBV6-5|-
TGTGCCAGCAGTTACCAGTCCGCCCTACCCACTGAAGCTTTCTTT
CASSYQSALPTEAFF
>TRBJ1-1|-|TRBV19|-
TGTGCCAGTAGTATTATTTCCCAGGGTGAAGCTTTCTTT
CASSIISQGEAFF
>TRBJ2-4|-|TRBV5-4|TRBD2
TGTGCCAGCAGCTTGAACGGGAGGAGTATCATTCAGTACTTC
CASSLNGRSIIQYF
>TRBJ2-3|-|TRBV29-1|-
TGCAGCGTCATTGGATCCCTACGCACAGATACGCAGTATTTT
CSVIGSLRTDTQYF
>TRBJ1-5|-|TRBV6-6|-
TGTCTCAGTTCACAGGGCGATCAGCCCCAGCATTTT
CLSSQGDQPQHF
>TRBJ1-1|-|TRBV14|-
TGTGCCAGCAGCCTGCGGACTGCTGGGGGGATCACTGAAGCTTTCTTT
CASSLRTAGGITEAFF
>TRBJ2-2|-|TRBV27|-
TGTGCCAGCAGTTGGAACACCGGGGAGCTGTTTTTT
CASSWNTGELFF
>TRBJ1-2|-|TRBV28|-
TGTGCCAGCAGTGTCCTCCCGTTTCAAAACTATGGCTACACCTTC
CASSVLPFQNYGYTF
>TRBJ2-3|-|TRBV29-1|-
TGCAGCGCTGGAGGCAGGGTCACAGATACGCAGTATTTT
CSAGGRVTDTQYF
>TRBJ1-5|-|TRBV19|-
TGTGCCAGTAGTATCGGGGGGGAGCAGCCCCAGCATTTT
CASSIGGEQPQHF
>TRBJ1-1|-|TRBV19|-
TGTGCCAGTAGTCCCCGGGGCAGGTGGAGAAAAACTGAAGCTTTCTTT
CASSPRGRWRKTEAFF
>TRBJ2-1|-|TRBV10-3|TRBD1
TGTGCCATTAAGGGGACAACAGGGGTATCCTACAATGAGCAGTTCTTC
CAIKGTTGVSYNEQFF
>TRBJ2-5|-|TRBV18|-
TGTGCCAGCTCACCCGGGACAAGAGGGGGAGAGACCCAGTACTTC
CASSPGTRGGETQYF
>TRBJ1-4|-|TRBV6-1|TRBD1
TGTGCCAGCAGTAACGGACAGGCGGGTAATGAAAAACTGTTTTTT
CASSNGQAGNEKLFF
>TRBJ2-1|-|TRBV5-1|-
TGCGCCAGCAGCTCGACGGGCGTGAGGAATGAGCAGTTCTTC
CASSSTGVRNEQFF
>TRBJ2-5|few|TRBV5-1|TRBD2
TGCGCCAGCAGCTTGGCGGGGACTAGCGAAGAGACCCAGTACTTC
CASSLAGTSEETQYF
>TRBJ2-6|-|TRBV15|-
TGTGCCACCAGCAGGACGACCAGCTCTGGGGCCAACGTCCTGACTTTC
CATSRTTSSGANVLTF